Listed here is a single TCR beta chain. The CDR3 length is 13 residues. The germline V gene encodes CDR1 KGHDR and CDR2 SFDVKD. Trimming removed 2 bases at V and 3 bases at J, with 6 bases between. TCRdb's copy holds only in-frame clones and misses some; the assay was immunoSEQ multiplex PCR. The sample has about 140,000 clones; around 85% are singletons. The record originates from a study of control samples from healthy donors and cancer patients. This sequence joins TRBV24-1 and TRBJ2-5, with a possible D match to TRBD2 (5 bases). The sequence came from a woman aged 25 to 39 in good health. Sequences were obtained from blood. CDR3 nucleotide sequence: TGTGCCACCAGTGATTCGGGAAAAGAGACCCAGTACTTC. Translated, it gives CATSDSGKETQYF.